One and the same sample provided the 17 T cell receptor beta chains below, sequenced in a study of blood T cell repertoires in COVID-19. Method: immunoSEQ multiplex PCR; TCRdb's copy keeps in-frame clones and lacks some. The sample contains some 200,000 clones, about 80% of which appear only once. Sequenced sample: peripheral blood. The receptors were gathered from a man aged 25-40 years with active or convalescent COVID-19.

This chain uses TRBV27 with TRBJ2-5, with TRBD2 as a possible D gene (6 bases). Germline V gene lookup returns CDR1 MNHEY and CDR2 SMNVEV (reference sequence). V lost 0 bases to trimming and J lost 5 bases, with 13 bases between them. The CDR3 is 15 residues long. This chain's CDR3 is CASSLSWDWAETQYF. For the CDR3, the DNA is TGTGCCAGCAGTTTATCCTGGGACTGGGCGGAGACCCAGTACTTC.

CDR3 DNA: TGTGCCAGCAGTTTACCGGGGGGTGATGGCTACACCTTC. This gives the protein CASSLPGGDGYTF. The V and J genes are TRBV27 and TRBJ1-2; tentative D call: TRBD1 (5 bases). Trimming pared 2 bases from V and 6 bases from J, leaving 10 bases between. Germline V gene lookup returns CDR1 MNHEY and CDR2 SMNVEV (reference sequence). The CDR3 has 13 residues.

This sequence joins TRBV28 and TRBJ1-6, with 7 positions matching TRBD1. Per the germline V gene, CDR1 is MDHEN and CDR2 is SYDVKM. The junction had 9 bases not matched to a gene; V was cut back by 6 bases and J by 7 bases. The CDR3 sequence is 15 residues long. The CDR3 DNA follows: TGTGCCAGCAGGGGGGGACAGTTCGGCAATTCACCCCTCCACTTT. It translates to CASRGGQFGNSPLHF.

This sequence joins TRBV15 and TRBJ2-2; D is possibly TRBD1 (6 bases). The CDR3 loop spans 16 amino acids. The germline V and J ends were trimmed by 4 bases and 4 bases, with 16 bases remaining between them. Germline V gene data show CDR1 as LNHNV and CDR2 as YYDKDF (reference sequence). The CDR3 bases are TGTGCCACCAGCACCCGCGCACAGGGACCCACCGGGGAGCTGTTTTTT. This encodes CATSTRAQGPTGELFF.

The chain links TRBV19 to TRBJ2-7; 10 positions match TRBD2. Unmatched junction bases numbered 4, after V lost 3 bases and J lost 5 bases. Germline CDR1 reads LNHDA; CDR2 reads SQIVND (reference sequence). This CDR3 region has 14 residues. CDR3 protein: CASSILAGANEQYF. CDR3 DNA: TGTGCCAGTAGTATCCTAGCGGGAGCCAACGAGCAGTACTTC.

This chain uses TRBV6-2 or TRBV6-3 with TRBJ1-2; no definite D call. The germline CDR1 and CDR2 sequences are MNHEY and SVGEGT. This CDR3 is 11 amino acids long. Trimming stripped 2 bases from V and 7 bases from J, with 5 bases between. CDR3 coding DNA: TGTGCCAGCAGTTACAACGGTGGCTACACCTTC. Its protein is CASSYNGGYTF.

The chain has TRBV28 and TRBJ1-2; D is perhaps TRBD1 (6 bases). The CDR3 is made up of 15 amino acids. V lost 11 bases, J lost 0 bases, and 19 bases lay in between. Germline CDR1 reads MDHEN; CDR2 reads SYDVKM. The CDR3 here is CAGTLGTRSNYGYTF. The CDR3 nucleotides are TGTGCCGGTACCTTAGGGACACGGTCTAACTATGGCTACACCTTC.

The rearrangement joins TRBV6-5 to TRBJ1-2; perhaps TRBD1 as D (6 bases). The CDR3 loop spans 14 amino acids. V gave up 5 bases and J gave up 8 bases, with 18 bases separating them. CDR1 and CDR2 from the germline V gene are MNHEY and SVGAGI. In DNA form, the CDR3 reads TGTGCCAGCAGTCCCCCGACAGGCCGAGGGGGCTACACCTTC. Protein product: CASSPPTGRGGYTF.

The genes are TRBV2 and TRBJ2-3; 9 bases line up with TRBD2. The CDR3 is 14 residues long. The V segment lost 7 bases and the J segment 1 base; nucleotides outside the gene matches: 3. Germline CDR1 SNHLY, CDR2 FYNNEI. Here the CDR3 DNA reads TGTGCCAGCAACCTAGCGGGGCGCACAGATACGCAGTATTTT. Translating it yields CASNLAGRTDTQYF.

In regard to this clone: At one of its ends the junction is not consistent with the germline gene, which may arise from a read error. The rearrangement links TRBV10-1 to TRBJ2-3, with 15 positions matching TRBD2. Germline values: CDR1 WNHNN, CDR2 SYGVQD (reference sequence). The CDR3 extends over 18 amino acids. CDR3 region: CASSGGLAGGPSTDTQSF. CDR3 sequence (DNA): TGCGCCAGCAGTGGAGGACTAGCGGGGGGGCCTAGCACAGATACGCAGTCTTTT.

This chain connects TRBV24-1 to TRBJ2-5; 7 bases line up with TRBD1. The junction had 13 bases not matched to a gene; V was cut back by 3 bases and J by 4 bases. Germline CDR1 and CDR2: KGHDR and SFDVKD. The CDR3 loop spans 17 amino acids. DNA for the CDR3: TGTGCCACCAGTGATCCCCTGAGAGGGGGCAGTTTAGAGACCCAGTACTTC. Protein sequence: CATSDPLRGGSLETQYF.

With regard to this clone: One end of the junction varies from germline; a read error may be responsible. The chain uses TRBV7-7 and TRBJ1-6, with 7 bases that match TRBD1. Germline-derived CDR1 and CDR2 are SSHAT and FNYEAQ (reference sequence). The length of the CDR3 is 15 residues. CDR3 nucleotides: TGTGCTAGCAGCCAAAGACAGGGCGCGAATTCACCCCTCCACTTT. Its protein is CASSQRQGANSPLHF. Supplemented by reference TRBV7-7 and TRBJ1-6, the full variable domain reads GAGVSQSPRYKVTKRGQDVTLRCDPISSHATLYWYQQALGQGPEFLTYFNYEAQPDKSGLPSDRFSAERPEGSISTLTIQRTEQRDSAMYRCASSQRQGANSPLHFGNGTRLTVT.

The CDR3 nucleotides read TGTGCCAGCAGCTTTTCCGGGACACCCTACGAGCAGTACGTC. Protein sequence: CASSFSGTPYEQYV. The J gene is TRBJ2-7, the V gene TRBV7-9, with D perhaps TRBD1 (6 bases). Germline assignment: CDR1 SEHNR and CDR2 FQNEAQ (reference sequence). There are 14 residues in the CDR3. Trimming left V 3 bases short and J 2 bases short, with 11 bases between.

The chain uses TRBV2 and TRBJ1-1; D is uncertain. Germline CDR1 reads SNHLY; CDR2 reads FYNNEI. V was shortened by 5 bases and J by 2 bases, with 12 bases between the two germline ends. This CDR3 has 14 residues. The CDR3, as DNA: TGTGCCAGCAGTTTCGGGAGCGCAAACACTGAAGCTTTCTTT. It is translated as CASSFGSANTEAFF.

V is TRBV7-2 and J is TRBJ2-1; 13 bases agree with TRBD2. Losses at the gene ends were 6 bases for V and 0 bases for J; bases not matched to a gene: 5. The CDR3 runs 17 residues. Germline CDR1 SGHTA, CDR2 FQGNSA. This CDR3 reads CASRGLAGQLSYNEQFF. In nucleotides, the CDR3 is TGTGCCAGCAGGGGACTAGCGGGACAGCTCTCCTACAATGAGCAGTTCTTC. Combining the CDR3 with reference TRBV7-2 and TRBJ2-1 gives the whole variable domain GAGVSQSPSNKVTEKGKDVELRCDPISGHTALYWYRQSLGQGLEFLIYFQGNSAPDKSGLPSDRFSAERTGGSVSTLTIQRTQQEDSAVYLCASRGLAGQLSYNEQFFGPGTRLTVL.

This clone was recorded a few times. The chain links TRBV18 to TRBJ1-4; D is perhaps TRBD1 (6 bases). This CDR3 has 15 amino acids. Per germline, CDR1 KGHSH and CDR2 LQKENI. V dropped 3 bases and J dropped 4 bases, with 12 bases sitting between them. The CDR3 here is CASSPSDRHNEKLFF. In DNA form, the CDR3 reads TGTGCCAGCTCACCCTCAGACAGGCATAATGAAAAACTGTTTTTT.

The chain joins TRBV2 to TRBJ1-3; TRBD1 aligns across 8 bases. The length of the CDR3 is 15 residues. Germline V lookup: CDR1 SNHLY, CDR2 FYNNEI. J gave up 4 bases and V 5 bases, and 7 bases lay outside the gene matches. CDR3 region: CASSRRTGSGNTIYF. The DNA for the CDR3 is TGTGCCAGCAGTAGGAGGACAGGGTCCGGAAACACCATATATTTT.